Given below is one T cell receptor beta chain in context. Authors' analysis steps: Estimation of nucleated cell counts was performed using reference gene primer amplification. Sequencing used immunoSEQ multiplex PCR; TCRdb keeps in-frame clones, though not all of them. V and J calls and clone size follow that table, whereas D and trimming were derived from the DNA. The sample records roughly 180,000 clones, around 76% being singletons. The data are from a study of blood T cell repertoires in COVID-19. At the level of the study: Sites across the United States, Italy and Spain contributed samples from acute and convalescent COVID-19. Sources were T cells, B-cell-depleted T cells, or PBMCs; the material itself was cDNA or gDNA.

V shed 6 bases and J 2 bases; nucleotides not matched to a gene: 3. The CDR3 consists of 14 residues. The germline CDR1 and CDR2 sequences are SGHTA and FQGTGA. The sequenced sample was peripheral blood. The V gene is TRBV7-3, the J gene TRBJ2-3; 9 bases are shared with TRBD2. This clonotype originated in a woman aged 50 to 65 with active or convalescent COVID-19. This chain's CDR3 is CASRPGLATDTQYF. CDR3 DNA sequence: TGTGCCAGCAGACCGGGACTAGCCACAGATACGCAGTATTTT.